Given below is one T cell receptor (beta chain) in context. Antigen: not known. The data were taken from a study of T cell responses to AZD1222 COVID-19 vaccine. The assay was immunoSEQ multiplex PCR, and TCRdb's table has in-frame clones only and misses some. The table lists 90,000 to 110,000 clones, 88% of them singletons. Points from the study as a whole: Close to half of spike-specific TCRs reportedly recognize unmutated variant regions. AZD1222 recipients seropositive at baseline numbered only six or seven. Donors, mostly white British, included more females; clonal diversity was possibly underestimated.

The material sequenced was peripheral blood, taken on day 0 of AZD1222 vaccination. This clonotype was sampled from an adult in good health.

The DNA of the CDR3 is TGTGCCATCAGTGAGGGACAGGCTGGCTACACCTTC. Amino acids: CAISEGQAGYTF. The chain links TRBV10-3 to TRBJ1-2, with 7 bases matching TRBD1. Looked up from germline, CDR1 is ENHRY and CDR2 is SYGVKD. CDR3 length: 12 residues. The V and J ends lost 2 bases and 7 bases, in that order; junction bases with no gene match: 1.